This entry features one T cell receptor (beta chain) sequence. No antigen is known for it. At the deep level, the assay was run. The assay was immunoSEQ multiplex PCR, and TCRdb's table has in-frame clones only and misses some. Here the sample spans 2 million or so clones, approximately 94% being singletons. CD45RO-negative CD8 cells positively selected for CCR7 made up the naive population, which excluded terminally differentiated effector memory CD45RA+ cells. This sample stems from a study of shared clonotypes between healthy human individuals. Overall study findings and caveats: Rarefaction demonstrated incomplete sorted-subset sequencing despite large depth.

The CDR3 contains 14 residues. Trimming removed 6 bases from V and 2 bases from J; junction bases left unmatched: 5. Germline V gives CDR1 MDHEN, CDR2 SYDVKM. The V call is TRBV28, the J call TRBJ2-5, with 8 bases lining up with TRBD1. Sequencing was carried out using naive CD8+ T cells sorted from blood. This TCR came from a young man in good health. The CDR3 spells CASRDTGGQETQYF. CDR3 coding DNA: TGTGCCAGCAGGGACACAGGGGGACAAGAGACCCAGTACTTC. The full variable domain, with the rest looked up from reference TRBV28 and TRBJ2-5, is DVKVTQSSRYLVKRTGEKVFLECVQDMDHENMFWYRQDPGLGLRLIYFSYDVKMKEKGDIPEGYSVSREKKERFSLILESASTNQTSMYLCASRDTGGQETQYFGPGTRLLVL.